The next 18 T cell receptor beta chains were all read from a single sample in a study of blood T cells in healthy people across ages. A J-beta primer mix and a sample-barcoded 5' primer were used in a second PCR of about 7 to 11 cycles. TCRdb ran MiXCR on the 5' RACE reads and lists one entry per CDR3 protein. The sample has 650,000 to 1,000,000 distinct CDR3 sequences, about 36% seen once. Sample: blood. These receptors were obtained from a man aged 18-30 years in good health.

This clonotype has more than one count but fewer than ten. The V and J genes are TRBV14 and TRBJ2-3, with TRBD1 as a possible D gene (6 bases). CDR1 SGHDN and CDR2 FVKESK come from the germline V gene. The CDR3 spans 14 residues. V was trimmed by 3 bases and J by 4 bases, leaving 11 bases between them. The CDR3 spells CASSHSRGSDTQYF. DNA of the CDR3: TGTGCCAGCAGCCATAGCAGGGGATCAGATACGCAGTATTTT.

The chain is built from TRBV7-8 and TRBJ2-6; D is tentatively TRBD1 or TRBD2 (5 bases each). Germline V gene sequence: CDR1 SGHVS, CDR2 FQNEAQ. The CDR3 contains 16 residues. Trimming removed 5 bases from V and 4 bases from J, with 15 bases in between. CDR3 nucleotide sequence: TGTGCCAGCAGCCTACGGTCTTGGGACGGGGCCAACGTCCTGACTTTC. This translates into CASSLRSWDGANVLTF.

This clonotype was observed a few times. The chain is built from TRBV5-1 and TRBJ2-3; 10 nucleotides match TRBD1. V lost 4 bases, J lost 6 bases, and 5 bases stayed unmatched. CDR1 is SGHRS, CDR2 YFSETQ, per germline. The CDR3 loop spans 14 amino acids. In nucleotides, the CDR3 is TGCGCCAGCAGCATCCTGACAGGGGGCGATACGCAGTATTTT. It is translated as CASSILTGGDTQYF. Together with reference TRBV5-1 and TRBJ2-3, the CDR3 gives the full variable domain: KAGVTQTPRYLIKTRGQQVTLSCSPISGHRSVSWYQQTPGQGLQFLFEYFSETQRNKGNFPGRFSGRQFSNSRSEMNVSTLELGDSALYLCASSILTGGDTQYFGPGTRLTVL.

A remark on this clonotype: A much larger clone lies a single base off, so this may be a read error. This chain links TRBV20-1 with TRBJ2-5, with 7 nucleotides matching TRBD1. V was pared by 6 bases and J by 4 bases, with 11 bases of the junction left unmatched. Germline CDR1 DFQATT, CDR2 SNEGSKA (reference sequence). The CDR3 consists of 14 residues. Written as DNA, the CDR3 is TGCAGTGCCCCAGGCAGGGGGAAACGAGAGACCCAGTACTTC. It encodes CSAPGRGKRETQYF.

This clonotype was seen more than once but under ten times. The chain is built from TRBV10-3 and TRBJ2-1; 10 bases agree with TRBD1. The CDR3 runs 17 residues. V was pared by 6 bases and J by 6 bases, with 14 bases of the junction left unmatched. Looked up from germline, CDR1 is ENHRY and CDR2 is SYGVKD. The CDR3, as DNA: TGTGCCATCAGGATTACGGGGGCGGGACAGGGGCGCAATGAGCAGTTCTTC. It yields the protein CAIRITGAGQGRNEQFF.

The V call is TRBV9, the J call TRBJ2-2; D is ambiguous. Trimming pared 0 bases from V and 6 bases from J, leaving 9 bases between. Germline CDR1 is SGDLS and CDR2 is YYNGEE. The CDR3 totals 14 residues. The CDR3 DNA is TGTGCCAGCAGCGTAGGGAGTTTACCCGGGGAGCTGTTTTTT. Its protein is CASSVGSLPGELFF.

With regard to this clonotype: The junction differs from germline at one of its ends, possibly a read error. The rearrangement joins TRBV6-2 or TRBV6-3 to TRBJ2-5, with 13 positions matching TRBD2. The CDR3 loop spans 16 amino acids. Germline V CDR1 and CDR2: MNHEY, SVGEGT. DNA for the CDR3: TGTGCCAGCAGTCCGGGACTAGCGGGATACCAAGGGACCCAGTACTTC. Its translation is CASSPGLAGYQGTQYF.

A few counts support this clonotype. The CDR3: CASSQGQGPTMNTEAFF. CDR3 DNA sequence: TGTGCCAGCAGCCAAGGACAGGGGCCGACCATGAACACTGAAGCTTTCTTT. This chain links TRBV9 with TRBJ1-1; 9 nucleotides match TRBD1. This CDR3 comprises 17 residues. Germline CDR1 reads SGDLS; CDR2 reads YYNGEE. The V gene end was trimmed by 4 bases and the J gene end by 0 bases; junction bases not matched to a gene: 10.

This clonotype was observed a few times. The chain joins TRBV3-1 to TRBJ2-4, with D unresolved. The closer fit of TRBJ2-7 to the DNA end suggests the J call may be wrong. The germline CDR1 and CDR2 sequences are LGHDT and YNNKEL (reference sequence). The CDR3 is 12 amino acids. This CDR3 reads CASSQALREQYF. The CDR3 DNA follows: TGTGCCAGCAGCCAAGCTCTACGCGAGCAGTACTTC.

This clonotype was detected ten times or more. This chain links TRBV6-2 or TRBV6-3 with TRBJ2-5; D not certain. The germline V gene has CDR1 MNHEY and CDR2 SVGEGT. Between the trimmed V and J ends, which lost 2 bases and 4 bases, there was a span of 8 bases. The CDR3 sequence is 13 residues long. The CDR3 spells CASSYGPSETQYF. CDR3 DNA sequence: TGTGCCAGCAGTTACGGCCCCTCAGAGACCCAGTACTTC.

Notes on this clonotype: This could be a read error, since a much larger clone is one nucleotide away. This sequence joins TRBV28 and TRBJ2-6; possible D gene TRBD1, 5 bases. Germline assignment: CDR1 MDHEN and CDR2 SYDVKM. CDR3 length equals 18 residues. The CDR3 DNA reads TGTGCCAGCAGTTTGCGAGACATCGGAGCATCTGGGGCCGACGTCCTGACTTTC. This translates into CASSLRDIGASGADVLTF.

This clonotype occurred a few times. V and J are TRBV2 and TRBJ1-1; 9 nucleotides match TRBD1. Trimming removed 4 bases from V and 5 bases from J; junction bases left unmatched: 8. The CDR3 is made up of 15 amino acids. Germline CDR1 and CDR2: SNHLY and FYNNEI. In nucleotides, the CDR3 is TGTGCCAGCAGTGTAATACAGGGGGCAGGTACTGAAGCTTTCTTT. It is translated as CASSVIQGAGTEAFF. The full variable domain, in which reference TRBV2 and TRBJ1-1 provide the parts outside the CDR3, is EPEVTQTPSHQVTQMGQEVILRCVPISNHLYFYWYRQILGQKVEFLVSFYNNEISEKSEIFDDQFSVERPDGSNFTLKIRSTKLEDSAMYFCASSVIQGAGTEAFFGQGTRLTVV.

The DNA for the CDR3 is TGTGCCATCAGAGCGGGAGGGCCAATTGGGAATGAGCAGTACTTC. This sequence encodes CAIRAGGPIGNEQYF. The J gene is TRBJ2-5, the V gene TRBV10-3, with TRBD2 matching 10 bases. The germline V gene has CDR1 ENHRY and CDR2 SYGVKD. The CDR3 runs 15 residues. The V and J ends lost 6 bases and 11 bases, in that order; junction bases with no gene match: 15.

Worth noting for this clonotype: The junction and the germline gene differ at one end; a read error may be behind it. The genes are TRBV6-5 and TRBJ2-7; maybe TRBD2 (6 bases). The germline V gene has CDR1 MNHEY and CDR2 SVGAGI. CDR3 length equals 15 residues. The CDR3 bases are TGTACCAGCAGTTACCCCGCGGACTATCAGAATGAGCAGTACTTC. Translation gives CTSSYPADYQNEQYF.

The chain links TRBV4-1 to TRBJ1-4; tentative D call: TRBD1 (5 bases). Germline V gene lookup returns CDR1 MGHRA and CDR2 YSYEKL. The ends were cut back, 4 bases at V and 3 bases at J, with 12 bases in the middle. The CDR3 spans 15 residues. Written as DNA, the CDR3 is TGCGCCAGCAGCCGCGGGGGTACATCTAATGAAAAACTGTTTTTT. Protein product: CASSRGGTSNEKLFF.

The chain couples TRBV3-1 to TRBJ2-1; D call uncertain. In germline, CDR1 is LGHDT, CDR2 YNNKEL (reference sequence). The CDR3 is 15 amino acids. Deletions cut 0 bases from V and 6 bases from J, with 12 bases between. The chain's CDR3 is CASSQDLLRSNEQFF. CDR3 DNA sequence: TGTGCCAGCAGCCAAGACCTCCTCCGTTCCAATGAGCAGTTCTTC.

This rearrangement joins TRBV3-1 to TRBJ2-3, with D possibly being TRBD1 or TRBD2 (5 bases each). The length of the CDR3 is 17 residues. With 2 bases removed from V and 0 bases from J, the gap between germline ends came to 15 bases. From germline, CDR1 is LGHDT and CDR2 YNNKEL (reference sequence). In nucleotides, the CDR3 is TGTGCCAGCAGCCAAATTATCCGGGACCCGAGCACAGATACGCAGTATTTT. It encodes CASSQIIRDPSTDTQYF.

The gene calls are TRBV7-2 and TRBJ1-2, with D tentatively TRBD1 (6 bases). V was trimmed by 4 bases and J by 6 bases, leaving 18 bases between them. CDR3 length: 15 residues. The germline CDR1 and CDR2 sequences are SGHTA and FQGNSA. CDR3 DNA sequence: TGTGCCAGCAGCTCCCTTCGAGAGGGGACAAATGGCTACACCTTC. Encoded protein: CASSSLREGTNGYTF.